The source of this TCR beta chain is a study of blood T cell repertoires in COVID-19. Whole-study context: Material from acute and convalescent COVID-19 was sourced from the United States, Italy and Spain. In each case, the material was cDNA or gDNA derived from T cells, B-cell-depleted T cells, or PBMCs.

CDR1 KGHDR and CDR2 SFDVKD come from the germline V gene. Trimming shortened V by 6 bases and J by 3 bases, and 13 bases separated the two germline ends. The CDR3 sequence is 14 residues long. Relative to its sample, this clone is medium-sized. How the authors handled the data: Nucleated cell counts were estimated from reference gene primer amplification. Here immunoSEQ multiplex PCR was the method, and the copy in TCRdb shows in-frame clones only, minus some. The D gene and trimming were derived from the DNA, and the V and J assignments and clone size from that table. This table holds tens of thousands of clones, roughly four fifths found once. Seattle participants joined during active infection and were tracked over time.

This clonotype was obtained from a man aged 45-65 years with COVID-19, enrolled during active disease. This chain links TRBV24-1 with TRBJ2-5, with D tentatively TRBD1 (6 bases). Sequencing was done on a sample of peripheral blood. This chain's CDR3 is CATSRNRAEETQYF. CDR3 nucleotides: TGTGCCACCAGTCGGAACAGGGCCGAAGAGACCCAGTACTTC.